What follows describes a single T cell receptor beta chain. The target antigen is unknown. This sample stems from a study of vaccination effects on CD4 cells after COVID-19. Study overall: Early and late time points after vaccination were used to sample a few convalescent patients.

Clones were read by immunoSEQ multiplex PCR, and TCRdb kept only the in-frame ones, dropping some. Among 15,000 to 20,000 clones listed, 76% were seen once. Study conclusions and caveats: Clones from infection and from vaccination both contracted markedly late after vaccination.

The ViraFEST assay expanded antigen-specific CD4+ T cells with viral peptide pools before sequencing. Subsequent to about 10 days of culture, CD4+ T cells were isolated. The individual was infected with SARS-CoV-2 between March and December 2020, as confirmed by PCR. Two doses of BNT162b2 or mRNA-1273 vaccine were administered to participants. Peptides at about 10 ug/ml and IL-2 at around 9.3 IU/ml were added to a few million PBMC per well. Both day 3 and day 7 saw half the medium replaced with IL-2 medium. CDR1 and CDR2 from the germline V gene are MNHEY and SVGAGI. The CDR3 has 14 amino acids. V lost 6 bases to trimming and J lost 0 bases, with 9 bases between them.

The material was CD4+ T cells from PBMCs cultured with SARS-CoV-2 spike peptides, obtained after COVID-19 vaccination. The genes are TRBV6-5 and TRBJ1-3; D is possibly TRBD1 (5 bases). The receptor's source is a human donor who had a prior SARS-CoV-2 infection. CDR3 sequence (DNA): TGTGCCAGCAGGGACAATGGCTCTGGAAACACCATATATTTT. Translating gives CASRDNGSGNTIYF.